The 20 T cell receptor beta chains reported below all come from one sample, sequenced in a study of blood T cell repertoires in COVID-19. Profiled with immunoSEQ multiplex PCR; TCRdb holds only in-frame clones, not every one. The sample carries roughly 79,000 clones, roughly 89% recorded once. What was sequenced was peripheral blood. Every receptor here comes from a woman between 45 and 60 years old with acute or convalescent COVID-19.

V and J are TRBV9 and TRBJ2-3, with D possibly being TRBD2 (5 bases). This CDR3 region has 15 residues. V lost 3 bases and J lost 2, with 13 bases in between. Per the germline V gene, CDR1 is SGDLS and CDR2 is YYNGEE. The CDR3 spells CASSATGFFTDTQYF. For the CDR3, the DNA is TGTGCCAGCAGCGCCACGGGGTTCTTCACAGATACGCAGTATTTT.

This clone was found a few times. This sequence joins TRBV10-3 and TRBJ1-1; D might be TRBD1 (6 bases). Germline loops: CDR1 ENHRY, CDR2 SYGVKD. The CDR3 contains 15 residues. V was shortened by 4 bases and J by 0 bases, with 12 bases between the two germline ends. The CDR3 coding sequence is TGTGCCATCAGTGGGACAGCCGCTGTGAACACTGAAGCTTTCTTT. This sequence encodes CAISGTAAVNTEAFF.

The chain joins TRBV30 to TRBJ1-1; no definite D call. Germline V gene data show CDR1 as GTSNPN and CDR2 as SVGIG (reference sequence). Trimming removed 2 bases at V and 5 bases at J, with 18 bases between. The CDR3 extends over 15 amino acids. The CDR3 nucleotides read TGTGCCTGGAGTCGAGAGGCACCCATCGTTACTGAAGCTTTCTTT. Amino acid sequence: CAWSREAPIVTEAFF.

The rearrangement uses TRBV2 and TRBJ2-1; 12 bases align to TRBD2. This CDR3 region has 16 residues. The V and J ends lost 1 base and 8 bases, in that order; junction bases with no gene match: 6. Germline CDR1 reads SNHLY; CDR2 reads FYNNEI. The CDR3 loop is CASSEETSGGMDEQFF. In DNA, the CDR3 is TGTGCCAGCAGTGAAGAGACTAGCGGGGGTATGGATGAGCAGTTCTTC.

V gene TRBV29-1 combines with J gene TRBJ1-1; D is unclear. Germline CDR1 and CDR2: SQVTM and ANQGSEA. The CDR3 contains 12 residues. CDR3 residues: CSGGEMGTEAFF. The CDR3 nucleotides read TGCAGTGGTGGGGAGATGGGAACTGAAGCTTTCTTT.

The CDR3 region is CASSPTAGGYNEQFF. CDR3 in DNA: TGCGCCAGCAGCCCAACTGCGGGGGGCTACAATGAGCAGTTCTTC. The gene calls are TRBV5-1 and TRBJ2-1, with 8 bases lining up with TRBD2. This CDR3 contains 15 residues. Germline CDR1 and CDR2: SGHRS and YFSETQ. V lost 4 bases and J lost 3; bases outside the gene matches: 6.

This rearrangement joins TRBV3-1 (or the pseudogene TRBV3-2) to TRBJ1-6; D call uncertain. With 4 bases removed from V and 10 bases from J, the gap between germline ends came to 14 bases. The CDR3 is made up of 14 amino acids. CDR1 and CDR2 (germline): LGHDT, YNNKEL (reference sequence). CDR3 in DNA: TGTGCCAGCAGCCTCCTCGAGGGTGGCTCACCCCTCCACTTT. This translates into CASSLLEGGSPLHF.

This chain uses TRBV2 with TRBJ2-5; maybe TRBD1 (6 bases). The V end lost 8 bases, the J end lost 2 bases, and 15 bases lay between the germline ends. Germline V gene data show CDR1 as SNHLY and CDR2 as FYNNEI. This CDR3 has 14 amino acids. CDR3 amino acids: CASVWGPPQETQYF. In DNA, the CDR3 is TGTGCCAGCGTTTGGGGGCCCCCTCAAGAGACCCAGTACTTC.

For the CDR3, the DNA is TGTGCCAGCAGTTTAGGTGGAGGACGGGAGCCCCAGCATTTT. Amino acid sequence: CASSLGGGREPQHF. V gene TRBV27 combines with J gene TRBJ1-5; unclear D gene. The CDR3 covers 14 residues. From germline, CDR1 is MNHEY and CDR2 SMNVEV (reference sequence). The V and J ends lost 2 bases and 8 bases respectively, with 13 bases between them.

This clone appeared a few times. This chain joins TRBV6-5 and TRBJ1-1; TRBD1 might be the D (6 bases). The CDR3 extends over 14 amino acids. V was trimmed by 7 bases and J by 6 bases, leaving 18 bases between them. CDR1 is MNHEY, CDR2 SVGAGI, per germline. CDR3 residues: CASIMGGAESEAFF. The CDR3 DNA is TGTGCCAGCATTATGGGGGGGGCTGAATCTGAAGCTTTCTTT.

This chain uses TRBV12-3 or TRBV12-4 with TRBJ1-4; no firm D call. This CDR3 has 13 residues. V was pared by 6 bases and J by 8 bases, with 13 bases between. This CDR3 is CASRPGPLEKLFF. As DNA, the CDR3 is TGTGCCAGCAGACCCGGTCCACTCGAAAAACTGTTTTTT.

V gene TRBV30 combines with J gene TRBJ2-7; 7 positions agree with TRBD2. CDR3 length: 11 residues. CDR1 is GTSNPN and CDR2 is SVGIG in the germline V gene (reference sequence). V lost 3 bases to trimming and J lost 6 bases; unmatched junction nucleotides: 2. The CDR3 nucleotides are TGTGCCTGGAGAGCGGGGACCGAGCAGTACTTC. Residues: CAWRAGTEQYF.

This chain connects TRBV27 to TRBJ1-1; maybe TRBD1 (6 bases). CDR1 is MNHEY and CDR2 is SMNVEV in the germline V gene (reference sequence). The V and J ends lost 2 bases and 7 bases respectively, with 20 bases between them. CDR3 length equals 16 residues. The CDR3 sequence is CASSLTPPVVRGEAFF. CDR3 coding DNA: TGTGCCAGCAGTTTAACCCCCCCGGTCGTCAGGGGTGAAGCTTTCTTT.

The rearrangement links TRBV6-5 to TRBJ2-2, with D possibly matching TRBD1 (5 bases). CDR3 length: 13 amino acids. V shed 6 bases and J shed 3 bases, with 8 bases lying between them. The germline gives CDR1 MNHEY, CDR2 SVGAGI. The CDR3 DNA is TGTGCCAGCAGAGGGGCCGACACCGGGGAGCTGTTTTTT. Translated: CASRGADTGELFF.

This sequence joins TRBV19 and TRBJ2-7; 8 bases line up with TRBD2. The CDR3 is 13 residues long. Germline assignment: CDR1 LNHDA and CDR2 SQIVND (reference sequence). V gave up 5 bases and J gave up 3 bases; unmatched junction bases: 3. DNA for the CDR3: TGTGCCAGTAGTCCGGGGGGGGGCTACGAGCAGTACTTC. Amino acid sequence: CASSPGGGYEQYF.

The chain uses TRBV19 and TRBJ1-5; tentative D call: TRBD1 (6 bases). CDR3 length: 16 amino acids. Trimming removed 8 bases from V and 0 bases from J, with 17 bases in between. Germline CDR1 and CDR2: LNHDA and SQIVND (reference sequence). The DNA of the CDR3 is TGTGCCAGTGGTACAGGGCCAAGTAATAGCAATCAGCCCCAGCATTTT. It is translated as CASGTGPSNSNQPQHF.

The chain recombines TRBV5-1 with TRBJ2-7; D is perhaps TRBD2 (6 bases). V lost 5 bases and J 0 bases, leaving 15 bases between the germline ends. Germline-derived CDR1 and CDR2 are SGHRS and YFSETQ. This CDR3 contains 15 residues. CDR3: CASREGTPSSYEQYF. CDR3 nucleotides: TGCGCCAGCAGGGAAGGGACTCCGAGCTCCTACGAGCAGTACTTC.

V and J are TRBV5-1 and TRBJ1-2; D is perhaps TRBD1 (6 bases). V was cut by 0 bases and J by 7 bases, with 22 bases left in between. Germline V CDR1 and CDR2: SGHRS, YFSETQ. This CDR3 comprises 17 residues. Here the CDR3 reads CASSLAIGGPGAGGYTF. For the CDR3, the DNA is TGCGCCAGCAGCTTGGCGATTGGAGGACCAGGGGCCGGTGGCTACACCTTC.

The chain has TRBV3-1 (or the pseudogene TRBV3-2) and TRBJ2-5; 7 nucleotides agree with TRBD2. CDR1 is LGHDT and CDR2 is YNNKEL in the germline V gene (reference sequence). The CDR3 sequence is 19 residues long. J gave up 5 bases and V 1 base, and 19 bases lay outside the gene matches. The chain's CDR3 is CASSQAWVSGTPPKETQYF. The CDR3 DNA sequence: TGTGCCAGCAGCCAAGCGTGGGTCAGCGGGACCCCTCCGAAGGAGACCCAGTACTTC.

The chain recombines TRBV19 with TRBJ2-1, with TRBD2 matching over 14 bases. Trimming at V came to 8 bases and at J to 0 bases, leaving 3 bases not matched to a gene. The CDR3 covers 16 residues. The germline V gene has CDR1 LNHDA and CDR2 SQIVND (reference sequence). In DNA, the CDR3 is TGTGCCAGTCTTGGACTAGCGGGAGGCTCCTACAATGAGCAGTTCTTC. Its protein product is CASLGLAGGSYNEQFF.